Below are 25 T cell receptor beta chains sequenced from a single sample in a study of Graves' ophthalmopathy and Graves' hyperthyroidism. RNA transcripts served as template for amplifying TCR beta CDR3 sequences. First-round RT-PCR relied on HTBI primers, and a second-round multiplex PCR came next. TCRdb redid the calling of the multiplex PCR reads with MiXCR, one entry per CDR3 protein. This table holds approximately 410,000 distinct CDR3 sequences, 15% found once. Specimen: peripheral blood. The receptor source for this set is a woman aged 18-35 years with stable Graves' hyperthyroidism.

The chain employs TRBV7-2 and TRBJ2-3; 7 positions agree with TRBD2. CDR1 is SGHTA and CDR2 is FQGNSA in the germline V gene. V lost 3 bases to trimming and J lost 6 bases; unmatched junction nucleotides: 6. The CDR3 length is 14 residues. The CDR3 loop is CASSFLSGLDTQYF. The CDR3 nucleotides read TGTGCCAGCAGCTTTCTTAGCGGGCTTGATACGCAGTATTTT.

This clonotype was detected ten times or more. J is TRBJ2-5 and V is TRBV11-2; D unclear. Trimming removed 4 bases at V and 2 bases at J, with 11 bases between. Germline V gene sequence: CDR1 SGHAT, CDR2 FQNNGV. There are 14 residues in the CDR3. The CDR3 here is CASSSRLSQETQYF. CDR3 DNA sequence: TGTGCCAGCAGCTCCCGACTGTCTCAAGAGACCCAGTACTTC.

The table lists this clonotype with many counts. This rearrangement joins TRBV19 to TRBJ1-1; the D gene is possibly TRBD1 (5 bases). Germline values: CDR1 LNHDA, CDR2 SQIVND (reference sequence). V was pared by 2 bases and J by 0 bases, with 10 bases between. The CDR3 totals 15 residues. The CDR3 bases are TGTGCCAGTAGTATACAGGGTGGGTTGAACACTGAAGCTTTCTTT. Protein product: CASSIQGGLNTEAFF.

This clonotype was observed many times. The V gene is TRBV15, the J gene TRBJ1-6; D gene uncertain. CDR3 length equals 15 residues. V lost 0 bases and J lost 7, with 10 bases in between. Germline V gene lookup returns CDR1 LNHNV and CDR2 YYDKDF (reference sequence). The CDR3 DNA sequence: TGTGCCACCAGCAGAGACTCAGCCTGGAATTCACCCCTCCACTTT. Protein product: CATSRDSAWNSPLHF.

The V and J genes are TRBV20-1 and TRBJ1-5; 8 bases are shared with TRBD1. Germline CDR1 and CDR2: DFQATT and SNEGSKA (reference sequence). This CDR3 has 16 residues. V gave up 5 bases and J gave up 3 bases; unmatched junction bases: 12. CDR3 bases: TGCAGTGCTCCCCCCACCGCAGGGGGCGTCAATCAGCCCCAGCATTTT. It encodes CSAPPTAGGVNQPQHF.

In this sample, this clonotype turned up many times. The chain combines TRBV18 with TRBJ2-7, with 7 nucleotides matching TRBD1. With 4 bases clipped from V and 4 bases from J, the junction kept 7 bases outside the gene matches. This CDR3 is built from 14 residues. Germline V gives CDR1 KGHSH, CDR2 LQKENI. The chain's CDR3 is CASSLEGARYEQYF. The DNA for the CDR3 is TGTGCCAGCTCACTAGAGGGGGCCAGATACGAGCAGTACTTC.

The CDR3 region is CATHPGYTGELFF. CDR3 DNA: TGTGCCACCCACCCCGGGTACACCGGGGAGCTGTTTTTT. The J gene is TRBJ2-2, the V gene TRBV19; D is unclear. The V gene's germline CDR1 is LNHDA and CDR2 SQIVND (reference sequence). The CDR3 length is 13 residues. V shed 10 bases and J shed 3 bases, with 12 bases lying between them.

In its sample, this clonotype was seen many times. The chain links TRBV2 to TRBJ2-2; D gene uncertain. V lost 10 bases and J lost 6, with 12 bases in between. Per the germline V gene, CDR1 is SNHLY and CDR2 is FYNNEI. This CDR3 has 12 residues. This chain's CDR3 is CATENNSGELFF. The CDR3 coding sequence is TGTGCCACAGAAAACAACTCCGGGGAGCTGTTTTTT.

This clonotype was detected ten times or more. The V call is TRBV11-1, the J call TRBJ2-4; TRBD1 agrees at 10 bases. The CDR3 covers 18 residues. CDR1 and CDR2 (germline): SGHAT, FQDESV (reference sequence). V trimming: 4 bases; J trimming: 0 bases; junction bases outside the gene matches: 9. The CDR3 loop is CASSSPRTGGLAKNIQYF. In nucleotides, the CDR3 is TGTGCCAGCAGCTCCCCCAGGACAGGGGGACTAGCCAAAAACATTCAGTACTTC.

This clonotype has at least ten counts. The chain couples TRBV6-1 to TRBJ1-6; D is undetermined. CDR1 MNHNS and CDR2 SASEGT come from the germline V gene. This CDR3 spans 17 amino acids. Trimming took off 4 bases at V and 0 bases at J, with 13 bases between the two ends. The CDR3 is CASSALTQSSYNSPLHF. The CDR3 DNA is TGTGCCAGCAGTGCCCTGACCCAGAGCTCCTATAATTCACCCCTCCACTTT.

This clonotype has more than one count but fewer than ten. This chain links TRBV5-1 with TRBJ1-1; D uncertain. CDR3 length: 13 residues. Germline V gene data show CDR1 as SGHRS and CDR2 as YFSETQ. Trimming stripped 0 bases from V and 2 bases from J, with 5 bases between. The CDR3 nucleotides read TGCGCCAGCAGCTTGGAAGATAACACTGAAGCTTTCTTT. Its protein is CASSLEDNTEAFF.

The V gene is TRBV20-1, the J gene TRBJ1-1; possibly TRBD1 for D (6 bases). The CDR3 totals 18 residues. Trimming shortened V by 0 bases and J by 2 bases, and 22 bases separated the two germline ends. Germline CDR1 is DFQATT and CDR2 is SNEGSKA (reference sequence). As DNA, the CDR3 is TGCAGTGCTAGAGATCCCGGGGGCTATGGAATGGATAACACTGAAGCTTTCTTT. This translates into CSARDPGGYGMDNTEAFF.

This clonotype has ten or more counts. The chain combines TRBV7-9 with TRBJ1-1, with D uncertain. Germline V CDR1 and CDR2: SEHNR, FQNEAQ (reference sequence). There are 13 residues in the CDR3. Trimming cost V 5 bases and J 1 base, with 8 bases left between them. CDR3 in amino acids: CASSRSWNTEAFF. CDR3 nucleotides: TGTGCCAGCAGCCGCAGTTGGAACACTGAAGCTTTCTTT.

This clonotype was seen a few times. The chain is built from TRBV7-9 and TRBJ1-6; D is possibly TRBD1 (5 bases). The CDR3 length is 15 residues. Germline V gene lookup returns CDR1 SEHNR and CDR2 FQNEAQ (reference sequence). V was pared by 2 bases and J by 3 bases, with 8 bases between. The CDR3 protein is CASSLTTDYNSPLHF. The CDR3 region has the DNA TGTGCCAGCAGCTTAACGACAGACTATAATTCACCCCTCCACTTT.

There are a few counts of this clonotype. The CDR3 loop reads CASSLEVRGIETQYF. The CDR3 nucleotides read TGCGCCAGCAGCTTGGAGGTCAGGGGAATTGAGACCCAGTACTTC. V usage is TRBV5-1 and J usage is TRBJ2-5; tentatively, D is TRBD1 (6 bases). V was pared by 0 bases and J by 5 bases, with 14 bases between. The CDR3 loop spans 15 amino acids. The germline gives CDR1 SGHRS, CDR2 YFSETQ. Full variable domain (remainder filled in from reference TRBV5-1 and TRBJ2-5): KAGVTQTPRYLIKTRGQQVTLSCSPISGHRSVSWYQQTPGQGLQFLFEYFSETQRNKGNFPGRFSGRQFSNSRSEMNVSTLELGDSALYLCASSLEVRGIETQYFGPGTRLLVL.

In this sample, this clonotype turned up many times. The genes are TRBV5-1 and TRBJ1-3; no clear D gene. Trimming stripped 4 bases from V and 1 base from J, with 6 bases between. The CDR3 spans 13 residues. Germline CDR1 reads SGHRS; CDR2 reads YFSETQ. In nucleotides, the CDR3 is TGCGCCAGCAGCGTGGGGTCTGGAAACACCATATATTTT. This sequence encodes CASSVGSGNTIYF.

Many counts were recorded for this clonotype. The chain employs TRBV15 and TRBJ1-1; 9 nucleotides line up with TRBD1. Germline V gene lookup returns CDR1 LNHNV and CDR2 YYDKDF (reference sequence). V shed 5 bases and J 4 bases; nucleotides not matched to a gene: 11. The CDR3 length is 16 residues. The CDR3 DNA reads as TGTGCCACCAGCTCCTTCCCGGGACAGGGCGGCACTGAAGCTTTCTTT. As protein: CATSSFPGQGGTEAFF.

This clonotype came up a few times. The V gene is TRBV12-3 or TRBV12-4, the J gene TRBJ2-2; 7 bases align to TRBD1. CDR3 length: 15 amino acids. The ends lost 4 bases at V and 6 bases at J; junction bases unmatched: 8. The CDR3 spells CASSSRQGSPGELFF. CDR3 nucleotide sequence: TGTGCCAGCAGTTCCCGACAGGGTTCTCCCGGGGAGCTGTTTTTT.

This clonotype appeared many times. The V call is TRBV6-5, the J call TRBJ2-5; D may be TRBD2 (6 bases). Trimming shortened V by 6 bases and J by 3 bases, and 20 bases separated the two germline ends. Germline CDR1 reads MNHEY; CDR2 reads SVGAGI. The CDR3 loop spans 16 amino acids. CDR3 bases: TGTGCCAGCAGGGGGGGACGAGGGCTCGGCGAAGAGACCCAGTACTTC. Its translation is CASRGGRGLGEETQYF.

This clonotype was found many times. The rearrangement joins TRBV12-5 to TRBJ2-7; no definite D call. CDR3 length: 14 amino acids. Germline-derived CDR1 and CDR2 are LGHNT and FRNRAP. Trimming stripped 6 bases from V and 0 bases from J, with 12 bases between. CDR3 in amino acids: CASGAAGHSYEQYF. Here the CDR3 DNA reads TGTGCTAGTGGGGCTGCTGGCCACTCCTACGAGCAGTACTTC.

This chain links TRBV6-4 with TRBJ2-6; D perhaps matches TRBD2 (5 bases). CDR1 is MRHNA, CDR2 SNTAGT, per germline. The V end was cut by 7 bases, the J end by 6 bases, with 16 bases between. This CDR3 is built from 15 residues. CDR3 region: CASNLRSGAANVLTF. Written as DNA, the CDR3 is TGTGCCAGCAATTTACGGAGCGGTGCGGCCAACGTCCTGACTTTC.

Only a few counts were recorded for this clonotype. CDR3 residues: CAWSRDGDQPQHF. CDR3 in DNA: TGTGCCTGGAGTCGGGACGGAGATCAGCCCCAGCATTTT. The chain has TRBV30 and TRBJ1-5; TRBD1 is a possible D gene (5 bases). Germline-derived CDR1 and CDR2 are GTSNPN and SVGIG (reference sequence). Between the trimmed V and J ends, which lost 2 bases and 5 bases, there was a span of 10 bases. The CDR3 is 13 amino acids. The whole variable domain, remainder taken from reference TRBV30 and TRBJ1-5, is SQTIHQWPATLVQPVGSPLSLECTVEGTSNPNLYWYRQAAGRGLQLLFYSVGIGQISSEVPQNLSASRPQDRQFILSSKKLLLSDSGFYLCAWSRDGDQPQHFGDGTRLSIL.

This clonotype was counted at least ten times. The rearrangement uses TRBV15 and TRBJ2-5, with unresolved D. V lost 0 bases to trimming and J lost 2 bases, with 10 bases between them. CDR1 is LNHNV and CDR2 is YYDKDF in the germline V gene (reference sequence). The CDR3 covers 15 residues. This chain's CDR3 is CATSRDAAGQETQYF. CDR3 nucleotides: TGTGCCACCAGCAGAGATGCGGCAGGTCAAGAGACCCAGTACTTC.

This clonotype came up a few times. V and J are TRBV24-1 and TRBJ1-1, with TRBD1 identical over 7 bases. Germline CDR1 KGHDR, CDR2 SFDVKD. With V trimmed by 4 bases and J by 2 bases, 6 bases remained unmatched. The CDR3 extends over 15 amino acids. CDR3 residues: CATSDSTGPNTEAFF. The CDR3 DNA reads as TGTGCCACCAGTGACTCGACAGGGCCCAACACTGAAGCTTTCTTT.

The sample holds one count of this clonotype. The V gene is TRBV6-1, the J gene TRBJ1-2; maybe TRBD1 (5 bases). Trimming stripped 8 bases from V and 7 bases from J, with 11 bases between. Germline lookup yields CDR1 MNHNS and CDR2 SASEGT. The CDR3 runs to 11 residues. CDR3 coding DNA: TGTGCCAGCGGTACAGGAATTGGCTACACCTTC. Protein sequence: CASGTGIGYTF.